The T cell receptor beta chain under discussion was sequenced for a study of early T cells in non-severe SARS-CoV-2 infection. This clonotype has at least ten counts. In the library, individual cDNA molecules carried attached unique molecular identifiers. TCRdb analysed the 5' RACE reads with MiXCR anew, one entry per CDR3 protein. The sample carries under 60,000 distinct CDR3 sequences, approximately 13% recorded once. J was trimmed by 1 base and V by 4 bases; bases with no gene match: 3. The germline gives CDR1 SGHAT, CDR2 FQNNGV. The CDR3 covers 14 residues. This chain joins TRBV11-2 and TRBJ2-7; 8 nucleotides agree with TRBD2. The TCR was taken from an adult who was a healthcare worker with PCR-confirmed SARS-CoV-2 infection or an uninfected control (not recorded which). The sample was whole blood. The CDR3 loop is CASSSTSGSYEQYF. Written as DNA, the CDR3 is TGTGCCAGCAGCTCCACTAGCGGATCCTACGAGCAGTACTTC.